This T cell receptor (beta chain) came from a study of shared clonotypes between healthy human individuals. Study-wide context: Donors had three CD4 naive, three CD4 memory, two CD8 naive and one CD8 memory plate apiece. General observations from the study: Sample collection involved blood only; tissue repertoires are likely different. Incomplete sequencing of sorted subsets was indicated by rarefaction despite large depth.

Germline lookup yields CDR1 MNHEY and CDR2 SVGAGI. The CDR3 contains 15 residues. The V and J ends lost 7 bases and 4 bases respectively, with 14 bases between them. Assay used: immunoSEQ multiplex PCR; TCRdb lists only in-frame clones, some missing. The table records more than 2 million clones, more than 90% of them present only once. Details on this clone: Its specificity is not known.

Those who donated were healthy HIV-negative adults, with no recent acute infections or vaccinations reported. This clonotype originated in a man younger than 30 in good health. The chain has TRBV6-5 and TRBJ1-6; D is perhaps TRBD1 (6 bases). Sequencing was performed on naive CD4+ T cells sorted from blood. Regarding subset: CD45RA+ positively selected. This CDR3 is CASNLGQRYNSPLHF. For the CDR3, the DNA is TGTGCCAGCAATCTCGGACAGAGATATAATTCACCCCTCCACTTT.